This is a list of T cell receptor beta chains from one sample in a study of blood T cell repertoires in COVID-19. Assay: immunoSEQ multiplex PCR; the TCRdb copy retains only in-frame clones and omits some. The sample has about 210,000 clones; about 83% are singletons. Sequencing was done on a sample of peripheral blood. The receptors come from a woman aged 45 to 65 with active or convalescent COVID-19. CDR3s include the opening cysteine and the closing phenylalanine or tryptophan. D genes are given only for firm matches. A clone size is listed for some rows: how often the clone was seen (once, few, many), or a class if it is expanded.

size,J,D,V,DNA,CDR3
once,TRBJ1-1,.,TRBV5-1,TGCGCCAGCAGCACCGGGAACACTGAAGCTTTCTTT,CASSTGNTEAFF
few,TRBJ1-3,.,TRBV5-1,TGCGCCAGCAGCCCCCTATGGGGAGGCATCTCTGGAAACACCATATATTTT,CASSPLWGGISGNTIYF
.,TRBJ1-4,TRBD1,TRBV5-1,TGCGCCAGCAGCCCGGGGGGGACAGGGGATGAAAAACTGTTTTTT,CASSPGGTGDEKLFF
.,TRBJ2-1,TRBD2,TRBV19,TGTGCCAGTAGTATAAGGCCTAGCGGGGCTATTAGCTCCTACAATGAGCAGTTCTTC,CASSIRPSGAISSYNEQFF
.,TRBJ1-5,TRBD1,TRBV9,TGTGCCAGCAGCGTAGACCAGGGGGGCCAGCCCCAGCATTTT,CASSVDQGGQPQHF
.,TRBJ1-2,TRBD1,TRBV28,TGTGCCAGCAGTCTGTACAGGGGGCGTGTGAGTGGCTACACCTTC,CASSLYRGRVSGYTF
.,TRBJ2-7,TRBD2,TRBV6-5,TGTGCCAGCAGTTCAAGACTAGCGGGAGCCGAGCAGTACTTC,CASSSRLAGAEQYF
.,TRBJ2-4,.,TRBV6-5,TGTGCCAGCAGTTACTCTGTCCAGGGGGCCAAAAACATTCAGTACTTC,CASSYSVQGAKNIQYF
few,TRBJ1-6,.,TRBV28,TGTGCCAGCAGTCTCGGGGGGCTGTACTATAATTCACCCCTCCACTTT,CASSLGGLYYNSPLHF
.,TRBJ1-2,.,TRBV13,TGTGCCAGCAGCTTAGGGACAGGCAACTATGGCTACACCTTC,CASSLGTGNYGYTF
.,TRBJ1-2,TRBD1,TRBV19,TGTGCCAGTAGTGCACAGGGGGCGCGTGGCTACACCTTC,CASSAQGARGYTF
.,TRBJ2-7,TRBD1,TRBV28,TGTGCCAGCAATCAGGGGGCAGACTACGAGCAGTACTTC,CASNQGADYEQYF
.,TRBJ2-1,TRBD2,TRBV2,TGTGCCAGCAGGGCGGGGGGCTCCTCCTACAATGAGCAGTTCTTC,CASRAGGSSYNEQFF
.,TRBJ1-6,.,TRBV5-1,TGCGCCAGCAGCTTGAACGTAGGGAGTTCACCCCTCCACTTT,CASSLNVGSSPLHF
once,TRBJ2-3,TRBD2,TRBV24-1,TGTGCCACCAGTGATCTAGCGGGAGGTGCAGATACGCAGTATTTT,CATSDLAGGADTQYF
.,TRBJ1-1,TRBD1,TRBV19,TGTGCCAGTAGTATCTCTGGAGGGCAGGGGGTTCGGACTGAAGCTTTCTTT,CASSISGGQGVRTEAFF
.,TRBJ2-5,.,TRBV10-3,TGTGCCATAGGGGGGGGTGAACAGGCAATTCGAGGAGAGACCCAGTACTTC,CAIGGGEQAIRGETQYF
few,TRBJ1-4,.,TRBV5-1,TGCGCCAGCAGCTTTGGGCAGGGAGGAGAAAAACTGTTTTTT,CASSFGQGGEKLFF
.,TRBJ2-7,.,TRBV24-1,TGTGCCACCAGTGATCCCCAGGGGCGGGAGCAGTACTTC,CATSDPQGREQYF
.,TRBJ1-1,.,TRBV13,TGTGCCAGCAGCTTAGCGGAGGGGAAGGCCACTGAAGCTTTCTTT,CASSLAEGKATEAFF
.,TRBJ1-1,.,TRBV5-1,TGCGCCAGCAGCCCGGGGTCATCCAACACTGAAGCTTTCTTT,CASSPGSSNTEAFF
once,TRBJ1-3,.,TRBV2,TGTGCCAGCAGTGAGGGGGCCAGAAACACCATATATTTT,CASSEGARNTIYF
once,TRBJ2-2,TRBD2,TRBV24-1,TGTGCCACCGGCCCCGGGGGGTTGGCCGGGGAGCTGTTTTTT,CATGPGGLAGELFF
.,TRBJ2-2,TRBD2,TRBV29-1,TGCAGCGTAGTACTAGCGTACGGCGGGGAGCTGTTTTTT,CSVVLAYGGELFF
.,TRBJ1-1,.,TRBV25-1,TGTGCCAGCAACTTTGGTTCCTCGGAAGCTTTCTTT,CASNFGSSEAFF
.,TRBJ1-2,.,TRBV21-1,TGTGCCAGCAGCAAAGCCAGACAGGGGGGCGGCTACACCTTC,CASSKARQGGGYTF
once,TRBJ1-4,TRBD1,TRBV27,TGTGCCAGCAGCCCCGGGACAGCCATTTCAAAACTGTTTTTT,CASSPGTAISKLFF
once,TRBJ2-7,TRBD2,TRBV28,TGTGCCAGCAGTTCTAGCGGGAGGGAAAAATCCTACGAGCAGTACTTC,CASSSSGREKSYEQYF
.,TRBJ1-2,.,TRBV2,TGTGCCAAGCGGGACCGGATTAACTATGGCTACACCTTC,CAKRDRINYGYTF
.,TRBJ2-5,TRBD1,TRBV9,TGTGCCAGCAGCGCCGGACAGGGAAGGCAGACCCAGTACTTC,CASSAGQGRQTQYF
.,TRBJ2-1,.,TRBV4-2,TGTGCCAGCAGCCCCCCCAGATTGGCGGGACGCAATGAGCAGTTCTTC,CASSPPRLAGRNEQFF
.,TRBJ1-2,.,TRBV19,TGTGCCAGTAGTATTACCAACCCCGGCGCGGCTGGCTACACCTTC,CASSITNPGAAGYTF
.,TRBJ1-1,TRBD1,TRBV7-6,TGTGCCAGCAGCTTAATCGGGACAGGCAACACTGAAGCTTTCTTT,CASSLIGTGNTEAFF
.,TRBJ1-2,TRBD1,TRBV29-1,TGCAGCGTCCTTGAAAGGGACAGCTATGGCTACACCTTC,CSVLERDSYGYTF